These 18 T cell receptor beta chains originate from one sample sequenced in a study of blood T cell repertoires in COVID-19. Measured with immunoSEQ multiplex PCR; TCRdb has only the in-frame clones, and not every one. The table has tens of thousands of clones, roughly 86% seen once. The material sequenced was peripheral blood. These receptors were obtained from a man between 45 and 60 years old with active COVID-19.

V gene TRBV11-3 combines with J gene TRBJ2-5; TRBD1 matches at 10 bases. Germline V CDR1 and CDR2: SGHNT, YENEEA. This CDR3 is built from 15 residues. J gave up 5 bases and V 2 bases, and 5 bases lay outside the gene matches. CDR3 in amino acids: CASSLRDRGRETQYF. The CDR3 DNA follows: TGTGCCAGCAGCTTACGGGACAGGGGAAGGGAGACCCAGTACTTC.

The rearrangement uses TRBV21-1 and TRBJ2-7; the table assigns TRBD1, which was not confirmed against the DNA. TRBV21-1 is termed a pseudogene. The CDR3 spans 14 residues. The CDR3 DNA is TGTGCCAGCGTCGCCGGGACAGGGAACTACGAGCAGTACGTC. It yields the protein CASVAGTGNYEQYV.

The V gene is TRBV11-1, the J gene TRBJ2-7, with 11 bases aligning to TRBD2. The CDR3 loop spans 15 amino acids. From germline, CDR1 is SGHAT and CDR2 FQDESV (reference sequence). J lost 1 base, V lost 3 bases, and 2 bases had no gene match. CDR3: CASSLTSGESYEQYF. The DNA for the CDR3 is TGTGCCAGCAGCTTGACTAGCGGGGAGTCCTACGAGCAGTACTTC.

V is TRBV3-1 (or the pseudogene TRBV3-2) and J is TRBJ2-1, with 13 bases fitting TRBD2. V shed 4 bases and J 6 bases; nucleotides not matched to a gene: 3. Germline CDR1 reads LGHDT; CDR2 reads YNNKEL (reference sequence). This CDR3 region has 15 residues. CDR3 amino acids: CASSLRTSGGNEQFF. The CDR3 nucleotides are TGTGCCAGCAGCCTACGGACTAGCGGGGGCAATGAGCAGTTCTTC.

This rearrangement joins TRBV7-6 to TRBJ1-1; 8 bases match TRBD1. Per the germline V gene, CDR1 is SGHVS and CDR2 is FNYEAQ. The J segment lost 0 bases and the V segment lost 6 bases, leaving 3 bases of the junction unmatched. This CDR3 spans 14 amino acids. The CDR3 bases are TGTGCCAGCAGTTTGACAGGGGTGAACACTGAAGCTTTCTTT. Protein sequence: CASSLTGVNTEAFF.

The chain uses TRBV4-1 and TRBJ1-5; D not certain. With 5 bases removed from V and 4 bases from J, the gap between germline ends came to 18 bases. The CDR3 is 16 amino acids. Per the germline V gene, CDR1 is MGHRA and CDR2 is YSYEKL. The DNA for the CDR3 is TGCGCCAGCAGCTTCACCCTCACCCGGGGAAATCAGCCCCAGCATTTT. Amino acid sequence: CASSFTLTRGNQPQHF.

The V and J genes are TRBV6-5 and TRBJ2-2; 12 bases match TRBD2. The CDR3 totals 16 residues. Per the germline V gene, CDR1 is MNHEY and CDR2 is SVGAGI. V shed 4 bases, J shed 3 bases, and the junction held 3 bases outside the gene matches. CDR3 DNA: TGTGCCAGCAGTTTCGGGACTAGCGGGTACACCGGGGAGCTGTTTTTT. It yields the protein CASSFGTSGYTGELFF.

V and J are TRBV6-5 and TRBJ1-1; D is perhaps TRBD1 (5 bases). Germline V CDR1 and CDR2: MNHEY, SVGAGI. The CDR3 extends over 13 amino acids. The ends were cut back, 10 bases at V and 1 base at J, with 13 bases in the middle. The CDR3: CATGRGTNTEAFF. The CDR3 bases are TGTGCCACCGGGCGGGGGACGAACACTGAAGCTTTCTTT.

The chain uses TRBV7-6 and TRBJ1-4; possible D gene TRBD1, 5 bases. V was cut by 4 bases and J by 8 bases, with 17 bases left in between. Germline V gives CDR1 SGHVS, CDR2 FNYEAQ. There are 15 residues in the CDR3. The CDR3 region has the DNA TGTGCCAGCAGCTCCTTTGGCGGGGCAGCCGAAAAACTGTTTTTT. It yields the protein CASSSFGGAAEKLFF.

The rearrangement uses TRBV7-9 and TRBJ2-7; 11 positions agree with TRBD1. Germline values: CDR1 SEHNR, CDR2 FQNEAQ (reference sequence). J gave up 5 bases and V 0 bases, and 15 bases lay outside the gene matches. This CDR3 contains 19 residues. CDR3 sequence (DNA): TGTGCCAGCAGCTTAGCGACCTACTCACTGGACAGGGGGCGACACGAGCAGTACTTC. As protein: CASSLATYSLDRGRHEQYF.

The chain links TRBV9 to TRBJ1-2, with D unresolved. The V end lost 0 bases, the J end lost 1 base, and 7 bases lay between the germline ends. This CDR3 contains 14 residues. The germline V gene encodes CDR1 SGDLS and CDR2 YYNGEE. The CDR3: CASSVDPSNYGYTF. CDR3 nucleotides: TGTGCCAGCAGCGTAGACCCGAGTAACTATGGCTACACCTTC.

The chain is built from TRBV29-1 and TRBJ2-1, with a tentative D call TRBD2 (5 bases). From germline, CDR1 is SQVTM and CDR2 ANQGSEA. The CDR3 is made up of 12 amino acids. V was shortened by 4 bases and J by 5 bases, with 9 bases between the two germline ends. CDR3 amino acids: CSVAEGNNEQFF. The CDR3 bases are TGCAGCGTTGCCGAGGGAAACAATGAGCAGTTCTTC.

The V call is TRBV11-3, the J call TRBJ1-1; D is uncertain. V lost 5 bases, J lost 10 bases, and 11 bases lay in between. This CDR3 region has 11 residues. Germline loops: CDR1 SGHNT, CDR2 YENEEA. The CDR3 sequence: CASSARETAFF. In DNA form, the CDR3 reads TGTGCCAGCAGCGCTCGGGAGACAGCTTTCTTT.

This clone has a handful of counts. J is TRBJ1-5 and V is TRBV2, with D possibly matching TRBD1 (5 bases). The germline V gene encodes CDR1 SNHLY and CDR2 FYNNEI. The CDR3 is 15 residues long. V lost 8 bases and J 0 bases, leaving 14 bases between the germline ends. Here the CDR3 reads CASWGGDYSNQPQHF. The CDR3, as DNA: TGTGCCAGCTGGGGGGGGGATTATAGCAATCAGCCCCAGCATTTT. Drawing the rest from reference TRBV2 and TRBJ1-5, the complete variable domain is EPEVTQTPSHQVTQMGQEVILRCVPISNHLYFYWYRQILGQKVEFLVSFYNNEISEKSEIFDDQFSVERPDGSNFTLKIRSTKLEDSAMYFCASWGGDYSNQPQHFGDGTRLSIL.

The chain couples TRBV11-2 to TRBJ2-5, with D tentatively TRBD1 (5 bases). The CDR3 spans 14 residues. V was pared by 4 bases and J by 4 bases, with 13 bases between. Germline values: CDR1 SGHAT, CDR2 FQNNGV. The CDR3, as DNA: TGTGCCAGCAGCTCTCAGGGTCCGGGAGAGACCCAGTACTTC. Its translation: CASSSQGPGETQYF.

The chain joins TRBV28 to TRBJ2-1; maybe TRBD2 (5 bases). This CDR3 is 16 amino acids long. V shed 5 bases and J shed 1 base, with 15 bases lying between them. Germline V gene data show CDR1 as MDHEN and CDR2 as SYDVKM. The CDR3 loop is CASSRDRLGSYNEQFF. The CDR3 region has the DNA TGTGCCAGCAGTCGGGATAGGTTAGGGTCCTACAATGAGCAGTTCTTC.

The chain employs TRBV14 and TRBJ1-1, with 8 positions matching TRBD1. The germline V gene has CDR1 SGHDN and CDR2 FVKESK. CDR3 size: 15 residues. The V segment lost 3 bases and the J segment 5 bases; nucleotides outside the gene matches: 8. In DNA form, the CDR3 reads TGTGCCAGCAGCCACTGGAGACAGGGGTTAACTGAAGCTTTCTTT. Protein product: CASSHWRQGLTEAFF.

The chain couples TRBV2 to TRBJ2-2, with 7 bases aligning to TRBD2. The V and J ends lost 3 bases and 1 base, in that order; junction bases with no gene match: 2. There are 15 residues in the CDR3. Germline assignment: CDR1 SNHLY and CDR2 FYNNEI. The CDR3 here is CASSEGGKNTGELFF. The CDR3 DNA is TGTGCCAGCAGTGAGGGGGGGAAGAACACCGGGGAGCTGTTTTTT.